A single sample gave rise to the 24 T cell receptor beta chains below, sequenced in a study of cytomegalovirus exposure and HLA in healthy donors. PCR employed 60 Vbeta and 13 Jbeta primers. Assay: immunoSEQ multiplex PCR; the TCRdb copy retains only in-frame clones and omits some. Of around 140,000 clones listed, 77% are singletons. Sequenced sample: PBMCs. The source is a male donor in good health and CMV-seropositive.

This CDR3 reads CASRQPGENTEAFF. The CDR3 coding sequence is TGTGCCAGCAGACAACCGGGAGAGAACACTGAAGCTTTCTTT. The rearrangement uses TRBV7-8 and TRBJ1-1; the D is unclear. Trimming cost V 6 bases and J 1 base, with 12 bases left between them. The CDR3 consists of 14 residues. Germline CDR1 is SGHVS and CDR2 is FQNEAQ.

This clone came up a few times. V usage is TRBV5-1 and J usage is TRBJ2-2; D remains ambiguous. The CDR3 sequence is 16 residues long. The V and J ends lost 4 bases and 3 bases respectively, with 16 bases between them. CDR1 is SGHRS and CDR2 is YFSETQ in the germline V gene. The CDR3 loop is CASSPNGPGYTGELFF. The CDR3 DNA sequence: TGCGCCAGCAGCCCGAACGGCCCCGGGTACACCGGGGAGCTGTTTTTT.

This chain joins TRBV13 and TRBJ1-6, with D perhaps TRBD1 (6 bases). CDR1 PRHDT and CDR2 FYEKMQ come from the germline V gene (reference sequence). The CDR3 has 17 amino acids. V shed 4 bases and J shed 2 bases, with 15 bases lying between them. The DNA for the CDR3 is TGTGCCAGCAGCTCAAACAGGGAAGGGACCTATAATTCACCCCTCCACTTT. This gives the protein CASSSNREGTYNSPLHF. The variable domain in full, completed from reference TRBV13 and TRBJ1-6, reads AAGVIQSPRHLIKEKRETATLKCYPIPRHDTVYWYQQGPGQDPQFLISFYEKMQSDKGSIPDRFSAQQFSDYHSELNMSSLELGDSALYFCASSSNREGTYNSPLHFGNGTRLTVT.

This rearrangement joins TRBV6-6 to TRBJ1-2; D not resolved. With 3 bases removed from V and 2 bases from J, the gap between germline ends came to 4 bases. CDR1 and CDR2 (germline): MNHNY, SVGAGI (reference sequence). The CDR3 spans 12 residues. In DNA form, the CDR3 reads TGTGCCAGCAGTTATCAGAACTATGGCTACACCTTC. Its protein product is CASSYQNYGYTF.

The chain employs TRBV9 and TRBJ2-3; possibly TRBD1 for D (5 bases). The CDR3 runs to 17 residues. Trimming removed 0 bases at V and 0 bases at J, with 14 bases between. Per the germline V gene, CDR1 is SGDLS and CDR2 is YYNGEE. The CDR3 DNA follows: TGTGCCAGCAGCGTAGGATTAAGGGGCAAAAGCACAGATACGCAGTATTTT. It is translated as CASSVGLRGKSTDTQYF. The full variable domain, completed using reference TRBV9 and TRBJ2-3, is DSGVTQTPKHLITATGQRVTLRCSPRSGDLSVYWYQQSLDQGLQFLIQYYNGEERAKGNILERFSAQQFPDLHSELNLSSLELGDSALYFCASSVGLRGKSTDTQYFGPGTRLTVL.

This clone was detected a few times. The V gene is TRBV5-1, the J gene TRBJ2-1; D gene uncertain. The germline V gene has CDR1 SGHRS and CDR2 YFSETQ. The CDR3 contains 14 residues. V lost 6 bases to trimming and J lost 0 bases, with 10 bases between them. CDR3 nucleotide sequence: TGCGCCAGCACCCTCTCCAGCTCCTACAATGAGCAGTTCTTC. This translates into CASTLSSSYNEQFF.

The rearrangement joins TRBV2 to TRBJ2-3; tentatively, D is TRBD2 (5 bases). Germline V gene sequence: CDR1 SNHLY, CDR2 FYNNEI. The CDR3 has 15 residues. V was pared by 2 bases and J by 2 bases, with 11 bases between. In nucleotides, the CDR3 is TGTGCCAGCAGTGAAAGGGAGACTTCCACAGATACGCAGTATTTT. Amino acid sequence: CASSERETSTDTQYF.

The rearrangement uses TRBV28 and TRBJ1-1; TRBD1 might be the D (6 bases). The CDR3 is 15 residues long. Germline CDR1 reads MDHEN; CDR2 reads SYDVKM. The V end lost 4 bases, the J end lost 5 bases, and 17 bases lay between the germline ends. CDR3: CASSSPGHPGTEAFF. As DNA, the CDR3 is TGTGCCAGCAGTTCTCCGGGACACCCTGGAACTGAAGCTTTCTTT. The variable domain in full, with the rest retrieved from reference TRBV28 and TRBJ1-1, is DVKVTQSSRYLVKRTGEKVFLECVQDMDHENMFWYRQDPGLGLRLIYFSYDVKMKEKGDIPEGYSVSREKKERFSLILESASTNQTSMYLCASSSPGHPGTEAFFGQGTRLTVV.

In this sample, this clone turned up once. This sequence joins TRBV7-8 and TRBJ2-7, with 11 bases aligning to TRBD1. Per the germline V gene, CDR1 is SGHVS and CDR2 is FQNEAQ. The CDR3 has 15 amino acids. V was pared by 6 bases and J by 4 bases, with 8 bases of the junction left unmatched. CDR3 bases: TGTGCCAGCAGTACCTTGGGGACAGGGGGTTACGAGCAGTACTTC. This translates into CASSTLGTGGYEQYF.

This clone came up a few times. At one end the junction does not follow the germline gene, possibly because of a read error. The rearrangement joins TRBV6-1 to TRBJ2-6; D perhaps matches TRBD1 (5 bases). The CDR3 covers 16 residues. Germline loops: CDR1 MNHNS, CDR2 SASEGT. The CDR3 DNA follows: TGTGCCAGCAGTGAAGTTGGTGGGTCTGGGGCCAACGGCCTGACTTTC. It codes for CASSEVGGSGANGLTF.

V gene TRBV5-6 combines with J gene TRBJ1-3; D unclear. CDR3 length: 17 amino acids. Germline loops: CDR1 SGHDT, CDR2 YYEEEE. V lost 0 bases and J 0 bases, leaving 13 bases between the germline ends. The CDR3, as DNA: TGTGCCAGCAGCTTGGGGGAGCTCAGACTCTCTGGAAACACCATATATTTT. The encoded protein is CASSLGELRLSGNTIYF.

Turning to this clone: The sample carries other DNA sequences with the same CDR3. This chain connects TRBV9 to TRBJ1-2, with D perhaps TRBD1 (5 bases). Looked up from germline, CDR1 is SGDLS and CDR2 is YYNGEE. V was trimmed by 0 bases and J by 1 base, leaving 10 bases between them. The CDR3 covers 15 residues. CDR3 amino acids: CASSVGRQGNYGYTF. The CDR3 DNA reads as TGTGCCAGCAGCGTAGGGCGGCAGGGTAACTATGGCTACACCTTC.

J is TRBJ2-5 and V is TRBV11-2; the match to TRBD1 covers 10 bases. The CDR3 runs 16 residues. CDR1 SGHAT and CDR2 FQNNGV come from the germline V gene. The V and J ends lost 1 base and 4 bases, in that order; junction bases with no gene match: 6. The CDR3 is CASSLGYRDRGETQYF. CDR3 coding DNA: TGTGCCAGCAGCTTAGGATACCGGGACAGGGGAGAGACCCAGTACTTC.

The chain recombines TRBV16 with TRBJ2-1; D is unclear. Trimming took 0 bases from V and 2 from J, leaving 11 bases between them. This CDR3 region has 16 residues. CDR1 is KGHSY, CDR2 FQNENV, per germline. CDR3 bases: TGTGCCAGCAGCCAATCAAGACCTAGTGCCTACAATGAGCAGTTCTTC. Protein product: CASSQSRPSAYNEQFF.

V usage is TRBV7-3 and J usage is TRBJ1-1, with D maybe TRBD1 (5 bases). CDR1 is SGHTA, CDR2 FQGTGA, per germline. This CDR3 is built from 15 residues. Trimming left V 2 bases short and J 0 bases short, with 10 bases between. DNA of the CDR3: TGTGCCAGCAGCTTATATCCGGACATGAACACTGAAGCTTTCTTT. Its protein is CASSLYPDMNTEAFF.

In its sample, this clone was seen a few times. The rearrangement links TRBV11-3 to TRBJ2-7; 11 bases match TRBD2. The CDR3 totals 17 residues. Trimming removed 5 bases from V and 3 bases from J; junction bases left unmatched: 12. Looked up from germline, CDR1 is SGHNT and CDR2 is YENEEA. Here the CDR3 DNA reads TGTGCCAGCAGCCCCGGGACTAGCGGAAAAAGAGGCTACGAGCAGTACTTC. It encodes CASSPGTSGKRGYEQYF.

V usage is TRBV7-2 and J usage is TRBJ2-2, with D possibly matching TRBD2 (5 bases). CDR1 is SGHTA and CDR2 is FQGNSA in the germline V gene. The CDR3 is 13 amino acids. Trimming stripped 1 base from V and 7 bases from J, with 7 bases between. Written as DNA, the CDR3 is TGTGCCAGCAGCTTAGAGCGGATCGGGGAGCTGTTTTTT. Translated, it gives CASSLERIGELFF.

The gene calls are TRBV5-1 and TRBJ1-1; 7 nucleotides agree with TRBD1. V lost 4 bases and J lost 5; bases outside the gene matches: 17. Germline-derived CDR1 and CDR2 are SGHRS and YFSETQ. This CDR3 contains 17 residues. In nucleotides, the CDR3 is TGCGCCAGCAGCCCCCTCATACAGGGGACTCAGAGGACTGAAGCTTTCTTT. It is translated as CASSPLIQGTQRTEAFF. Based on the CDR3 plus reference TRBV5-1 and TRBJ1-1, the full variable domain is KAGVTQTPRYLIKTRGQQVTLSCSPISGHRSVSWYQQTPGQGLQFLFEYFSETQRNKGNFPGRFSGRQFSNSRSEMNVSTLELGDSALYLCASSPLIQGTQRTEAFFGQGTRLTVV.

CDR3 sequence reads: CASSLIHYEQYF. The CDR3 DNA reads TGTGCCAGCAGCTTAATCCACTACGAGCAGTACTTC. The chain combines TRBV11-2 with TRBJ2-7, with no clear D. Germline assignment: CDR1 SGHAT and CDR2 FQNNGV. The CDR3 runs to 12 residues. V was cut by 2 bases and J by 3 bases, with 5 bases left in between.

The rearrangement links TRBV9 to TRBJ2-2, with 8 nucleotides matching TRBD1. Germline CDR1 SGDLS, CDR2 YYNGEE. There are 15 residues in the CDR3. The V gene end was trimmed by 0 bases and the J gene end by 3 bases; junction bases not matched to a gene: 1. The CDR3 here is CASSVDRGYTGELFF. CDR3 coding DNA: TGTGCCAGCAGCGTAGACAGGGGGTACACCGGGGAGCTGTTTTTT.

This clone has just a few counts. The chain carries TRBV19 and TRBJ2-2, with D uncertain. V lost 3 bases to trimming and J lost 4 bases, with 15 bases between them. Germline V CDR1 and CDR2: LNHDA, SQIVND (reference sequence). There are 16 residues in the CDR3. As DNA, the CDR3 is TGTGCCAGTAGTATCCTTGGCGGTTTGGGCACCGGGGAGCTGTTTTTT. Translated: CASSILGGLGTGELFF.

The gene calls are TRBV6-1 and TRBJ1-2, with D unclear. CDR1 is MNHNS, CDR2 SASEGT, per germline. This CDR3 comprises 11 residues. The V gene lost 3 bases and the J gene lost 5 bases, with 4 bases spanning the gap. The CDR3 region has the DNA TGTGCCAGCAGTGATCTTTATGGCTACACCTTC. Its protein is CASSDLYGYTF.

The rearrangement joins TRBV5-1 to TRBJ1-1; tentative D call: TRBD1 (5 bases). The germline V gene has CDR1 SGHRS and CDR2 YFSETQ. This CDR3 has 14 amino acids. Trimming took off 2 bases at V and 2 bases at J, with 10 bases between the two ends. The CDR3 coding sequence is TGCGCCAGCAGCTTAAAAGGGGATAACACTGAAGCTTTCTTT. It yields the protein CASSLKGDNTEAFF.

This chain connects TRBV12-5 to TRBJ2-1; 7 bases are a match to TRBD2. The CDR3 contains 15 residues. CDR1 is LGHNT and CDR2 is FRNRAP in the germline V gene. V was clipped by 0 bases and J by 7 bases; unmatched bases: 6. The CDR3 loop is CASGLVPSGKNEQFF. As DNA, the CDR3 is TGTGCTAGTGGTTTGGTACCTAGCGGCAAGAATGAGCAGTTCTTC.